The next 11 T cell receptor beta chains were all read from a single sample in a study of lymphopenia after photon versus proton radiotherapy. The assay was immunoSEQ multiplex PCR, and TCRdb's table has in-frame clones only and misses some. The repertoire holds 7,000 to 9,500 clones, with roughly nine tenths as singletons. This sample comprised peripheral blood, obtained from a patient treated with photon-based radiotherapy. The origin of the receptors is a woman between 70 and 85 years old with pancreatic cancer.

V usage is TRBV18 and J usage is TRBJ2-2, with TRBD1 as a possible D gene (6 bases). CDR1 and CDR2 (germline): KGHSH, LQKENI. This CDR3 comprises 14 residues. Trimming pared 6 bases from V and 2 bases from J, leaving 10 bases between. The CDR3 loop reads CASSTGRNTGELFF. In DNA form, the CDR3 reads TGTGCCAGCTCCACAGGGAGAAACACCGGGGAGCTGTTTTTT.

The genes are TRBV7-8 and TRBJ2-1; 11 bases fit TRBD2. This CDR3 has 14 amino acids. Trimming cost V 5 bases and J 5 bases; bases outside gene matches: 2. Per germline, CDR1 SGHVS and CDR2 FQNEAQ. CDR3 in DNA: TGTGCCAGCAGCCCGGGACTAGCGGACAATGAGCAGTTCTTC. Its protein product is CASSPGLADNEQFF. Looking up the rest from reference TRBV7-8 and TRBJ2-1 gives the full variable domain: GAGVSQSPRYKVAKRGQDVALRCDPISGHVSLFWYQQALGQGPEFLTYFQNEAQLDKSGLPSDRFFAERPEGSVSTLKIQRTQQEDSAVYLCASSPGLADNEQFFGPGTRLTVL.

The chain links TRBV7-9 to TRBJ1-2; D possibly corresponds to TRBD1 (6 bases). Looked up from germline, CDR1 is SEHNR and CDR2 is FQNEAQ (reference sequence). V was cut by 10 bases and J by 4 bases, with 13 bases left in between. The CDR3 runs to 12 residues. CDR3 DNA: TGTGCCACGAAAGGGGGGAGCTATGGCTACACCTTC. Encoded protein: CATKGGSYGYTF. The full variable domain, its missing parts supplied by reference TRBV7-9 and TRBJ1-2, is DTGVSQNPRHKITKRGQNVTFRCDPISEHNRLYWYRQTLGQGPEFLTYFQNEAQLEKSRLLSDRFSAERPKGSFSTLEIQRTEQGDSAMYLCATKGGSYGYTFGSGTRLTVV.

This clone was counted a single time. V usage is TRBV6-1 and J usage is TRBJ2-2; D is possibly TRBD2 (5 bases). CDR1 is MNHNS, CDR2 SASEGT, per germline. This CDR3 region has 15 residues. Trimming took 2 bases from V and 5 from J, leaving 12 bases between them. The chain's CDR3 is CASSEFLGGTGELFF. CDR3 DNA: TGTGCCAGCAGTGAATTTCTTGGCGGGACCGGGGAGCTGTTTTTT.

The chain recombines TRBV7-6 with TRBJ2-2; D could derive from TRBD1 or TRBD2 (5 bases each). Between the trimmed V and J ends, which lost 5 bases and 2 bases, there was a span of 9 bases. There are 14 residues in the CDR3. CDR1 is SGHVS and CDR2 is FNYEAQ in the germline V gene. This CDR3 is CASSPGTNTGELFF. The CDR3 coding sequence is TGTGCCAGCAGCCCCGGGACCAACACCGGGGAGCTGTTTTTT.

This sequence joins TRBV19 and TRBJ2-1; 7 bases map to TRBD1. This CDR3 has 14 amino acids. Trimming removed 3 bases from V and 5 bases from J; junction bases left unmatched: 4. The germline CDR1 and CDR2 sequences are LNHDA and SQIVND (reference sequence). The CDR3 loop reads CASSIGTAHNEQFF. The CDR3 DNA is TGTGCCAGTAGTATTGGGACAGCCCACAATGAGCAGTTCTTC.

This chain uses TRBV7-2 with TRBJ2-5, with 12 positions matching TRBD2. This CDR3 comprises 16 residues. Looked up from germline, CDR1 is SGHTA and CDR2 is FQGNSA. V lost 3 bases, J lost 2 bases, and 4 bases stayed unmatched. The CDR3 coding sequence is TGTGCCAGCAGCTTTTGGACTAGCGGGAAACAAGAGACCCAGTACTTC. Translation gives CASSFWTSGKQETQYF. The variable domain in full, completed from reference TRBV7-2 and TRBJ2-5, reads GAGVSQSPSNKVTEKGKDVELRCDPISGHTALYWYRQSLGQGLEFLIYFQGNSAPDKSGLPSDRFSAERTGGSVSTLTIQRTQQEDSAVYLCASSFWTSGKQETQYFGPGTRLLVL.

The CDR3 spells CASSPRGQDNEKLFF. DNA for the CDR3: TGTGCCAGCAGCCCCCGAGGGCAGGATAATGAAAAACTGTTTTTT. The chain employs TRBV21-1 and TRBJ1-4. TRBV21-1 is recorded as a pseudogene. The CDR3 sequence is 15 residues long.

Here the CDR3 reads CASSLTTEAFF. CDR3 DNA: TGTGCCAGCAGCTTAACCACTGAAGCTTTCTTT. The rearrangement links TRBV7-9 to TRBJ1-1; D is uncertain. V lost 2 bases and J 4 bases, leaving 2 bases between the germline ends. CDR3 length: 11 amino acids. Germline loops: CDR1 SEHNR, CDR2 FQNEAQ (reference sequence).

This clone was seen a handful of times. The CDR3 sequence: CASSSSLGHYGYTF. CDR3 coding DNA: TGTGCCAGCAGTTCTTCTTTAGGGCACTATGGCTACACCTTC. J is TRBJ1-2 and V is TRBV28; D gene ambiguous. The CDR3 length is 14 residues. Looked up from germline, CDR1 is MDHEN and CDR2 is SYDVKM. V was pared by 4 bases and J by 3 bases, with 12 bases between.

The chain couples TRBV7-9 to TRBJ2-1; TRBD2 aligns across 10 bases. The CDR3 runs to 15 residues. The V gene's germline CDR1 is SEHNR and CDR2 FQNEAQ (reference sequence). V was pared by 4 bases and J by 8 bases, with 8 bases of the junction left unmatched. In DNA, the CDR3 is TGTGCCAGCAGCTCCGGGGCTAGCGGGAGTTATGAGCAGTTCTTC. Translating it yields CASSSGASGSYEQFF.